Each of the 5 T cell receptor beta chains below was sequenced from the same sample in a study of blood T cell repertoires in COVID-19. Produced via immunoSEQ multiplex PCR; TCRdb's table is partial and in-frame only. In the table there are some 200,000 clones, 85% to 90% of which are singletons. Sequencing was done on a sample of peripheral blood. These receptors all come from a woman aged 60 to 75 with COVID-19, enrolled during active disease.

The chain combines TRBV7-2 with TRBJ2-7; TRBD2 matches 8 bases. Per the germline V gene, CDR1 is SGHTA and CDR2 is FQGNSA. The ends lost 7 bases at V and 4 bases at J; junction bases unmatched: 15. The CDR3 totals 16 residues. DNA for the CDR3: TGTGCCAGCACCCCCTTTAGCGGGAAAAATGGTTACGAGCAGTACTTC. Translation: CASTPFSGKNGYEQYF.

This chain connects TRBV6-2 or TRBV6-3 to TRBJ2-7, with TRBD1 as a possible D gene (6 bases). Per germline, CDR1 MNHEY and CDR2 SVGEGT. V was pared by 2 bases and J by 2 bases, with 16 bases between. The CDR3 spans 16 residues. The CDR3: CASSYRGGGLAYEQYF. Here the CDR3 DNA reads TGTGCCAGCAGTTACCGGGGTGGGGGCTTAGCCTACGAGCAGTACTTC.

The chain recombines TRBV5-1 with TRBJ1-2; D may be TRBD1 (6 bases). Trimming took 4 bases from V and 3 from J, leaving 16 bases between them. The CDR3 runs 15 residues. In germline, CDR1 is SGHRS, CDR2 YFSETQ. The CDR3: CASSQGQREYYGYTF. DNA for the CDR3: TGCGCCAGCAGCCAAGGACAGAGGGAGTACTATGGCTACACCTTC.

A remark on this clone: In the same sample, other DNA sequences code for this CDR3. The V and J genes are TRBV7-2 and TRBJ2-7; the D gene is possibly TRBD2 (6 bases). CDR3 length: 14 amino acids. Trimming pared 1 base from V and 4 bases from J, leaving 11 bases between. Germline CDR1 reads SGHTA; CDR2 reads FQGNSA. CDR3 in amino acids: CASSLGGGTYEQYF. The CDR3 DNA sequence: TGTGCCAGCAGCTTAGGAGGCGGGACGTACGAGCAGTACTTC.

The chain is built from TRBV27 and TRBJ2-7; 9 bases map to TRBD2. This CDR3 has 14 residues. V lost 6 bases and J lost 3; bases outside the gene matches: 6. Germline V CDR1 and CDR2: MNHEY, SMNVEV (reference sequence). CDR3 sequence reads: CASRYQLAGYEQYF. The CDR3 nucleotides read TGTGCCAGCAGATACCAACTAGCGGGCTACGAGCAGTACTTC.